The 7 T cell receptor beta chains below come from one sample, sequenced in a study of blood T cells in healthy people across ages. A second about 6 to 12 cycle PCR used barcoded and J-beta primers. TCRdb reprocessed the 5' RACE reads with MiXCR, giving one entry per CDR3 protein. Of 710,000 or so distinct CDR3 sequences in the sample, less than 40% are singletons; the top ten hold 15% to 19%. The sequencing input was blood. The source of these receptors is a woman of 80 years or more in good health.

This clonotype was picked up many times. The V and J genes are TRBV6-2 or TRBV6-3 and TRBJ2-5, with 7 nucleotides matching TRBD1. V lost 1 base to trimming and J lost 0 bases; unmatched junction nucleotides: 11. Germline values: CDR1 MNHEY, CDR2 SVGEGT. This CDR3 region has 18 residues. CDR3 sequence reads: CASSYLTGALHYQETQYF. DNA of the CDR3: TGTGCCAGCAGTTACTTAACAGGGGCCCTGCATTACCAAGAGACCCAGTACTTC.

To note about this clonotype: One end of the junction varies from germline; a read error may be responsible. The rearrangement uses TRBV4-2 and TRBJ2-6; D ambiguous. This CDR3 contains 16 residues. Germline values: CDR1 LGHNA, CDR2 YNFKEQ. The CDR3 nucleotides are TGTGCCAGCGGCCAACTTCTAGGGTCTGGGGCCAACGTCCTGACTTTC. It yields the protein CASGQLLGSGANVLTF.

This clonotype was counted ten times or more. The chain's CDR3 is CASSVFGTSGVQETQYF. In nucleotides, the CDR3 is TGTGCCAGCAGTGTTTTCGGGACTAGCGGGGTCCAAGAGACCCAGTACTTC. The J gene is TRBJ2-5, the V gene TRBV2; the match to TRBD2 covers 13 bases. With V trimmed by 4 bases and J by 1 base, 6 bases remained unmatched. CDR3 length: 17 amino acids. Germline CDR1 SNHLY, CDR2 FYNNEI.

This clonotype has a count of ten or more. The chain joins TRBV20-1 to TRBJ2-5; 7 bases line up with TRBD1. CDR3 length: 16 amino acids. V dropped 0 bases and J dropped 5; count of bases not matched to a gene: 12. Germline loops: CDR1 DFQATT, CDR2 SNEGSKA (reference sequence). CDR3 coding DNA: TGCAGTGCTAGAGACGTCCAGACAGGGACGGGGGAGACCCAGTACTTC. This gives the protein CSARDVQTGTGETQYF.

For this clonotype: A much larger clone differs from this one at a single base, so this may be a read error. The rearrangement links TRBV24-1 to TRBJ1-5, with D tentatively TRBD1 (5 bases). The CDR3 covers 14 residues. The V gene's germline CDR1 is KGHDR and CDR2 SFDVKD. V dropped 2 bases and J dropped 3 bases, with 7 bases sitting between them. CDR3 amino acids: CATSDWGDNQPQHF. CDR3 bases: TGTGCCACCAGTGATTGGGGGGACAATCAGCCCCAGCATTTT.

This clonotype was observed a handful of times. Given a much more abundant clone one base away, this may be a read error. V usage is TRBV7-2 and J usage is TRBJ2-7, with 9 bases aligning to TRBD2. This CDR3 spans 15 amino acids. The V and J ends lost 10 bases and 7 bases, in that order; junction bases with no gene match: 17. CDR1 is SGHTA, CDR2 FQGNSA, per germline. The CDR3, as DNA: TGTGCCACCAACCCCGCTAGCGGGGATCCCAATGAGCAGTACTTC. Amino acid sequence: CATNPASGDPNEQYF.

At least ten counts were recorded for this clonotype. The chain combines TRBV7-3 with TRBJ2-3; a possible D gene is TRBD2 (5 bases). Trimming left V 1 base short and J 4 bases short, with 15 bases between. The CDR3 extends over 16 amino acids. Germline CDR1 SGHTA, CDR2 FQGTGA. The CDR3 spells CASSLKPEVRPDTQYF. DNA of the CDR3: TGTGCCAGCAGCTTAAAGCCGGAGGTCAGACCAGATACGCAGTATTTT.